Following are 19 T cell receptor beta chains from one sample sequenced in a study of blood T cell repertoires in COVID-19 (dated by TCRdb to 2018 to 2021). The library relied on the immunoSEQ multiplex PCR assay. The source is immuneACCESS, and TCRdb retained only in-frame sequences with V and J called. Part of the clones is not carried over; for the studies checked, unresolved V genes explain less than half of this, and the remainder is unexplained. The sample includes nearly 200,000 clones, with around 84% observed a single time. Jointly, the top ten make up 20% of the sample. Sequencing input: peripheral blood. The source of these receptors is a human donor in a cohort sampled during active COVID-19.

The V call is TRBV7-7, the J call TRBJ2-3; 8 positions agree with TRBD1. The CDR3 length is 15 residues. V lost 1 base, J lost 5 bases, and 5 bases stayed unmatched. Germline V CDR1 and CDR2: SSHAT, FNYEAQ (reference sequence). The CDR3 DNA is TGTGCCAGCAGCTTAGGGCAGGGGGCGGGAGATACGCAGTATTTT. This sequence encodes CASSLGQGAGDTQYF.

This clone has at least ten counts. The chain has TRBV5-6 and TRBJ1-2, with D maybe TRBD1 (6 bases). This CDR3 region has 13 residues. Germline-derived CDR1 and CDR2 are SGHDT and YYEEEE. Trimming removed 3 bases at V and 6 bases at J, with 12 bases between. As DNA, the CDR3 is TGTGCCAGCAGCTACAGGGCCTCCGATGGCTACACCTTC. As protein: CASSYRASDGYTF. Filled out from reference TRBV5-6 and TRBJ1-2, the complete variable domain reads DAGVTQSPTHLIKTRGQQVTLRCSPKSGHDTVSWYQQALGQGPQFIFQYYEEEERQRGNFPDRFSGHQFPNYSSELNVNALLLGDSALYLCASSYRASDGYTFGSGTRLTVV.

The V and J genes are TRBV9 and TRBJ2-1; 9 nucleotides align to TRBD2. Germline CDR1 reads SGDLS; CDR2 reads YYNGEE. The CDR3 is 15 residues long. The J segment lost 4 bases and the V segment lost 0 bases, leaving 2 bases of the junction unmatched. DNA for the CDR3: TGTGCCAGCAGCGTAGCTACTAGCGGGTACAATGAGCAGTTCTTC. As protein: CASSVATSGYNEQFF. The full variable domain, in which reference TRBV9 and TRBJ2-1 provide the parts outside the CDR3, is DSGVTQTPKHLITATGQRVTLRCSPRSGDLSVYWYQQSLDQGLQFLIQYYNGEERAKGNILERFSAQQFPDLHSELNLSSLELGDSALYFCASSVATSGYNEQFFGPGTRLTVL.

This chain joins TRBV7-2 and TRBJ2-7; D might be TRBD2 (5 bases). Trimming removed 3 bases at V and 2 bases at J, with 8 bases between. The length of the CDR3 is 13 residues. Germline assignment: CDR1 SGHTA and CDR2 FQGNSA. The CDR3 region is CASSLERPYEQYF. The CDR3, as DNA: TGTGCCAGCAGCTTGGAGCGGCCCTACGAGCAGTACTTC.

The chain couples TRBV27 to TRBJ2-2; the D gene is possibly TRBD2 (6 bases). CDR3 length equals 15 residues. Germline V lookup: CDR1 MNHEY, CDR2 SMNVEV (reference sequence). V gave up 5 bases and J gave up 4 bases, with 14 bases separating them. CDR3 coding DNA: TGTGCCAGCAGTCCCCGTGGGGGGTTCACCGGGGAGCTGTTTTTT. Amino acids: CASSPRGGFTGELFF.

This clone has just one count. The chain has TRBV6-6 and TRBJ2-7, with unresolved D. V lost 6 bases and J lost 3, with 12 bases in between. The V gene's germline CDR1 is MNHNY and CDR2 SVGAGI (reference sequence). The CDR3 length is 13 residues. The CDR3 sequence is CASRKAPNYEQYF. CDR3 sequence (DNA): TGTGCCAGCAGAAAAGCGCCGAACTACGAGCAGTACTTC.

The chain links TRBV7-2 to TRBJ1-4; 10 positions agree with TRBD1. Germline V gene sequence: CDR1 SGHTA, CDR2 FQGNSA. The CDR3 loop spans 14 amino acids. Germline trimming cut 5 bases from V and 10 bases from J; bases unmatched to any gene: 7. CDR3 sequence: CASSRQGAQGKLFF. In nucleotides, the CDR3 is TGTGCCAGCAGCAGACAGGGGGCGCAAGGAAAACTGTTTTTT.

V and J are TRBV9 and TRBJ2-5, with 10 bases aligning to TRBD1. CDR1 is SGDLS, CDR2 YYNGEE, per germline. The CDR3 runs 16 residues. V shed 2 bases, J shed 5 bases, and the junction held 9 bases outside the gene matches. The CDR3 sequence: CASSVGTGAPGETQYF. CDR3 sequence (DNA): TGTGCCAGCAGCGTCGGGACAGGGGCTCCGGGGGAGACCCAGTACTTC.

This clone has a single count. The rearrangement joins TRBV24-1 to TRBJ1-5, with D hard to call. The CDR3 runs to 15 residues. Between the trimmed V and J ends, which lost 4 bases and 6 bases, there was a span of 15 bases. Germline V gene sequence: CDR1 KGHDR, CDR2 SFDVKD. CDR3 in DNA: TGTGCCACCAGTGAAAGCCGCTTGACGGGTCAGCCCCAGCATTTT. As protein: CATSESRLTGQPQHF.

The chain has TRBV5-4 and TRBJ1-4, with D hard to call. The germline V gene encodes CDR1 SGHNT and CDR2 YYREEE (reference sequence). The CDR3 is 15 residues long. Trimming removed 2 bases from V and 2 bases from J, with 10 bases in between. This CDR3 reads CASSFASGTNEKLFF. The CDR3 DNA reads as TGTGCCAGCAGCTTCGCGAGCGGGACTAATGAAAAACTGTTTTTT.

The chain uses TRBV2 and TRBJ2-1; TRBD2 matches 7 bases. The CDR3 length is 19 residues. Germline trimming cut 2 bases from V and 3 bases from J; bases unmatched to any gene: 16. CDR1 is SNHLY, CDR2 FYNNEI, per germline. This CDR3 is CASSEPKQITSESYNEQFF. CDR3 nucleotides: TGTGCCAGCAGTGAACCGAAGCAAATCACTAGCGAAAGCTACAATGAGCAGTTCTTC.

This CDR3 reads CASSLGTYGYTF. CDR3 DNA sequence: TGTGCCAGCAGTCTAGGGACTTATGGCTACACCTTC. The chain links TRBV12-3 or TRBV12-4 to TRBJ1-2, with D maybe TRBD1 (5 bases). V lost 5 bases and J lost 5, with 9 bases in between. This CDR3 region has 12 residues.

This clone was seen a few times. This rearrangement joins TRBV11-2 to TRBJ1-3, with D possibly being TRBD1 (6 bases). From germline, CDR1 is SGHAT and CDR2 FQNNGV. V was clipped by 5 bases and J by 4 bases, with 21 bases between them. The CDR3 is 17 residues long. CDR3 protein: CASSPSPSGGAGNTIYF. In DNA form, the CDR3 reads TGTGCCAGCAGCCCTAGCCCCTCTGGGGGGGCCGGAAACACCATATATTTT.

This clone was seen just once. The chain employs TRBV21-1 and TRBJ1-3; the table's D call TRBD1 went unverified against the DNA. TRBV21-1 is tagged as a pseudogene. This CDR3 is 15 amino acids long. DNA of the CDR3: TGTGCCAGCAGCAGCAGGGATGGGTTTGGAAACACCATATATTTT. It yields the protein CASSSRDGFGNTIYF.

This chain connects TRBV6-2 or TRBV6-3 to TRBJ1-1, with 7 bases that match TRBD1. Per germline, CDR1 MNHEY and CDR2 SVGEGT. Trimming cost V 2 bases and J 3 bases; bases outside gene matches: 12. CDR3 size: 17 residues. The chain's CDR3 is CASSYTMGQHVYTEAFF. Here the CDR3 DNA reads TGTGCCAGCAGTTACACAATGGGACAGCACGTGTACACTGAAGCTTTCTTT.

The chain carries TRBV9 and TRBJ2-1; 8 bases map to TRBD2. There are 16 residues in the CDR3. V shed 6 bases and J 4 bases; nucleotides not matched to a gene: 12. Looked up from germline, CDR1 is SGDLS and CDR2 is YYNGEE. CDR3 sequence: CASNPAGRGAYNEQFF. The CDR3 nucleotides are TGTGCCAGCAACCCAGCCGGGCGGGGGGCTTACAATGAGCAGTTCTTC.

For the CDR3, the DNA is TGTGCCAGCTCAAGACGACAGGGCCCCCAAGAGACCCAGTACTTC. It specifies CASSRRQGPQETQYF. The V gene is TRBV18, the J gene TRBJ2-5, with 7 bases that match TRBD1. The CDR3 has 15 residues. Germline V lookup: CDR1 KGHSH, CDR2 LQKENI. Trimming took 5 bases from V and 1 from J; bases not matched to a gene: 7. Filled out from reference TRBV18 and TRBJ2-5, the complete variable domain reads NAGVMQNPRHLVRRRGQEARLRCSPMKGHSHVYWYRQLPEEGLKFMVYLQKENIIDESGMPKERFSAEFPKEGPSILRIQQVVRGDSAAYFCASSRRQGPQETQYFGPGTRLLVL.

The chain couples TRBV2 to TRBJ2-5, with a tentative D call TRBD1 (6 bases). Germline CDR1 reads SNHLY; CDR2 reads FYNNEI. V was pared by 8 bases and J by 9 bases, with 16 bases between. CDR3 length: 12 amino acids. The CDR3 reads CASAQGGWPQYF. The CDR3 bases are TGTGCCAGCGCACAGGGCGGTTGGCCCCAGTACTTC.

The chain links TRBV28 to TRBJ2-7; TRBD2 might be the D (6 bases). The germline CDR1 and CDR2 sequences are MDHEN and SYDVKM. V lost 6 bases, J lost 2 bases, and 20 bases lay in between. The CDR3 sequence is 16 residues long. The CDR3 protein is CASRPFAGRSTYEQYF. CDR3 DNA: TGTGCCAGCAGGCCCTTTGCGGGGCGATCCACCTACGAGCAGTACTTC.